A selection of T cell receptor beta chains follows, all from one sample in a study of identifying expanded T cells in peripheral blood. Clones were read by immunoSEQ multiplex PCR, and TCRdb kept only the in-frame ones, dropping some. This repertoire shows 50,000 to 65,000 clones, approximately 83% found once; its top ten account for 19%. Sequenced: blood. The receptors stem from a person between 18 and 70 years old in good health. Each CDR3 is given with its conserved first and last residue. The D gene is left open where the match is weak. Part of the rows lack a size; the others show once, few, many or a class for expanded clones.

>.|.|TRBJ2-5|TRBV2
CASSEYLTETQYF
TGTGCCAGCAGTGAATACCTAACAGAGACCCAGTACTTC
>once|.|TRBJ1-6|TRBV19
CASSSGQIYNSPLHF
TGTGCCAGTAGTTCGGGGCAGATCTATAATTCACCCCTCCACTTT
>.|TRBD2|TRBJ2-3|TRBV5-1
CASSIGLAGVDTQYF
TGCGCCAGCAGCATTGGACTAGCGGGAGTAGATACGCAGTATTTT
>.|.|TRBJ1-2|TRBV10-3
CASSYTSATKYNYGYTF
TGTGCCAGCAGTTACACAAGCGCTACAAAATACAACTATGGCTACACCTTC
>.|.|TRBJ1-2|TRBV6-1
CASSADWYGYTF
TGTGCCAGCAGTGCCGACTGGTATGGCTACACCTTC
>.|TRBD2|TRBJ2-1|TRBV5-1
CASSLGLARYNEQFF
TGCGCCAGCAGCCTTGGACTAGCACGTTATAATGAGCAGTTCTTC
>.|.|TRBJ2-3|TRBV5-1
CASSLHRDTQYF
TGCGCCAGCTCCCTTCACAGGGATACGCAGTATTTT
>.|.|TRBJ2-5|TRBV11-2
CASSPGIVVTEETQYF
TGTGCCAGCAGCCCGGGGATAGTGGTGACTGAAGAGACCCAGTACTTC
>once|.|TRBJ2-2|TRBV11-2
CASSFWGAAGELFF
TGTGCCAGCAGCTTTTGGGGGGCAGCCGGGGAGCTGTTTTTT
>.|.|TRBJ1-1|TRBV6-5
CASSSDIPGEAFF
TGTGCCAGCAGTTCCGACATCCCAGGAGAAGCTTTCTTT
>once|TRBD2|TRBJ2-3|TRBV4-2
CASSQDWLPSGIGTDTQYF
TGTGCCAGCAGCCAAGATTGGTTACCTAGCGGGATTGGTACAGATACGCAGTATTTT
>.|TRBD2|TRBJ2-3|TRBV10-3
CAISSRLAGATDTQYF
TGTGCCATCAGCTCACGATTAGCGGGGGCCACAGATACGCAGTATTTT
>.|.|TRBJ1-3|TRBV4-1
CASSQGENSGNTIYF
TGCGCCAGCAGCCAAGGGGAAAACTCTGGAAACACCATATATTTT
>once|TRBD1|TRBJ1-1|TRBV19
CASSNRDRSRLMNTEAFF
TGTGCCAGTAGTAACCGGGACAGAAGCCGTCTCATGAACACTGAAGCTTTCTTT
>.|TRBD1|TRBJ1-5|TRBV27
CASSTGSQPQHF
TGTGCCAGCTCGACAGGGAGTCAGCCCCAGCATTTT
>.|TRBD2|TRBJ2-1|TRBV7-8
CASSARLARSSYNEQFF
TGTGCCAGCAGCGCCCGACTAGCCAGGAGCTCCTACAATGAGCAGTTCTTC
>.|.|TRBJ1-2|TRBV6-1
CASSGATYGYTF
TGTGCCAGCAGTGGGGCTACCTATGGCTACACCTTC